This TCR beta chain is drawn from a study of blood T cell repertoires in COVID-19 (dated by TCRdb to about 2020). Regarding the research as a whole: Collaborator samples came from the United States, Italy and Spain and covered acute and convalescent phases of COVID-19. The repertoires were made available in a free public database intended to serve as a resource for research on the immune response to SARS-CoV-2. The samples were drawn from two sources: the first 160 participants of the ongoing ImmuneRACE study, and 1,200 or so subjects contributed by 6 global collaborators. Where available, HLA class I and class II types were obtained from metadata supplied by the sample provider rather than from assay-based typing. The sample metadata nearly always contained a de-identified subject ID, COVID-19 status, age in years and sex. The material from the prospective study consisted of cDNA or gDNA derived from T cells, B-cell-depleted T cells, or PBMCs. Subjects who had been exposed to COVID-19, were actively infected with it, or had recovered from it provided the deeply sampled blood TCRbeta repertoires that made up the dataset. The study at large found these results: How much clinical and demographic metadata was included differed by source and by participant, and the metadata was provided uncurated.

The CDR3 starts with the cysteine, ends with the phenylalanine, and has 15 residues. The sequence is cut down to CDR3 DNA, 45 bases in frame from base 1. CDR1 SSHAT and CDR2 FNYEAQ are derived from the germline V gene (reference sequence). V is pruned by 4 bases and J by 4 bases, leaving 6 bases of the junction without a gene match. Each collaborating institution followed its own protocols to collect whole blood in K2EDTA tubes. For TCRbeta analysis, collaborators shipped samples as frozen whole blood, isolated PBMCs, or DNA extracted from either of those sample types. For this clone: Its antigen has not been determined. No base qualities exist here, and no much larger clone lies one base off it.

TCRbeta CDR3 regions were amplified from genomic DNA by means of the immunoSEQ Assay, a bias-controlled multiplex PCR. The paper's data handling went like this. The number of nucleated cells in each sample was estimated by amplification of reference gene primers within the assay. Sequence reads were collapsed and filtered to measure the absolute abundance of every unique TCRbeta CDR3 rearrangement. For each sample, productive Simpson clonality was calculated as the square root of Simpson's diversity index over productive rearrangements. TCRdb retrieved this table from immuneACCESS and kept in-frame rearrangements only. Not all clones are present; in checked studies, unresolved V genes account for under half, and no reason is known for the remainder. V and J calls and clone size come straight from that table; D and trimming were deduced from the DNA. The sample includes 400,000 to 500,000 clones, with approximately 90% observed a single time. Clones ranked in the top ten supply roughly 1.4% of the sample.

The clonotype originates from a woman aged 25 to 39 with active or convalescent COVID-19. Sequencing used peripheral blood. The sequence links TRBV7-7 to TRBJ2-3; 9 middle bases align to TRBD1. The DNA is as follows: TGTGCCAGCAGCTCGGGACAGGGATTTGCAGATACGCAGTATTTT. Translation gives CASSSGQGFADTQYF.